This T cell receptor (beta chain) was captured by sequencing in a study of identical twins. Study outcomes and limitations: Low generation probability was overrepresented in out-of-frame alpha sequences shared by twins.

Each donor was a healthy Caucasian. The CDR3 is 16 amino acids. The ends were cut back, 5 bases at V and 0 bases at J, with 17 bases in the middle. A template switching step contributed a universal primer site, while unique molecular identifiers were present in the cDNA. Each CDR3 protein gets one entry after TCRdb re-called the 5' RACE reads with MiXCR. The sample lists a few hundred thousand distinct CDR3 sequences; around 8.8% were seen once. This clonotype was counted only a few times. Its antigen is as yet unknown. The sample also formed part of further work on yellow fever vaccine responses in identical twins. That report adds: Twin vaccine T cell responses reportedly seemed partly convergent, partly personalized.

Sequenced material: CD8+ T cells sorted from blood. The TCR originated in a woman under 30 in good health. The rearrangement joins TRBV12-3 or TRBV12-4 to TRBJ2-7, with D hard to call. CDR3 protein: CASSPFDRNFSYEQYF. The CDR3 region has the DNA TGTGCCAGCAGTCCCTTTGACCGGAACTTCTCCTACGAGCAGTACTTC.